A selection of T cell receptor beta chains follows, all from one sample in a study of cytomegalovirus exposure and HLA in healthy donors. Sequenced by immunoSEQ multiplex PCR; TCRdb stores in-frame clones only, minus some. This sample has 220,000 or so clones; roughly 84% occur once, and the top ten carry roughly 2%. Sequencing was carried out using PBMCs. All receptors derive from a woman younger than 30 in good health and CMV-seropositive. The CDR3 runs from the conserved cysteine through the conserved F or W. The D gene is left open where the match is weak. Rows may omit the clone size; those that give it use once, few, many or a size class.

v_call	j_call	d_call	clone_size	cdr3_nt	cdr3_aa
TRBV2	TRBJ2-1	-	once	TGTGCCAGCCTTCCCTACAATGAGCAGTTCTTC	CASLPYNEQFF
TRBV30	TRBJ2-7	TRBD2	-	TGTGCCTGGAGTGGACTAGCGGGAGACTACGAGCAGTACTTC	CAWSGLAGDYEQYF
TRBV28	TRBJ1-2	-	-	TGTGCCAGCAGTTTAGTTGGACAGAACTATGGCTACACCTTC	CASSLVGQNYGYTF
TRBV9	TRBJ2-5	TRBD2	-	TGTGCCAGCAGCGGTGGCGGGGGGCTAGAGACCCAGTACTTC	CASSGGGGLETQYF
TRBV9	TRBJ2-7	TRBD2	few	TGTGCCAGCAGCGTTAGCGGACTAGCGGGCCAGCAGTACTTC	CASSVSGLAGQQYF
TRBV19	TRBJ1-1	TRBD1	-	TGTGCCAGTAGTGGACAGGCGAGCCCAACATTGGGCACTGAAGCTTTCTTT	CASSGQASPTLGTEAFF
TRBV4-1	TRBJ1-3	-	-	TGCGCCAGCAGCCCGGGGGGAAACACCATATATTTT	CASSPGGNTIYF
TRBV5-1	TRBJ2-2	-	-	TGCGCCAGCAGCTTGGAGCCAGGGGCCACCGGGGAGCTGTTTTTT	CASSLEPGATGELFF
TRBV5-1	TRBJ1-1	-	-	TGCGCCAGCAGCATAATACAGGTCGGGAACACTGAAGCTTTCTTT	CASSIIQVGNTEAFF
TRBV9	TRBJ2-5	-	-	TGTGCCAGCAGCGTAGTTGGACAGCAAGAGACCCAGTACTTC	CASSVVGQQETQYF
TRBV6-1	TRBJ2-7	TRBD2	-	TGTGCCAGCAGTGACGGACTAGCGGGAGGTGGGTCCTACGAGCAGTACTTC	CASSDGLAGGGSYEQYF
TRBV27	TRBJ1-1	-	-	TGTGCCAGCACCCGCCAGGGAGGGGAGGGCACTGAAGCTTTCTTT	CASTRQGGEGTEAFF
TRBV2	TRBJ2-1	TRBD2	-	TGTGCCAGCAGTAAAGACAGCGGGAGGGCCGGGAATGAGCAGTTCTTC	CASSKDSGRAGNEQFF
TRBV11-2	TRBJ1-2	-	-	TGTGCCAGCAGCTTAGGAGTAGGGGCGAACTATGGCTACACCTTC	CASSLGVGANYGYTF
TRBV2	TRBJ2-3	TRBD1	once	TGTGCCAGCGGGGTGGACAGGAGCACAGATACGCAGTATTTT	CASGVDRSTDTQYF
TRBV11-1	TRBJ2-7	-	once	TGTGCCAGCAGCCCTCCCGGACAGTCCTACGAGCAGTACTTC	CASSPPGQSYEQYF
TRBV27	TRBJ1-4	-	-	TGTGCCAGCAGTTTATCGTATAGTCTCGCAACTAATGAAAAACTGTTTTTT	CASSLSYSLATNEKLFF
TRBV29-1	TRBJ1-1	TRBD1	-	TGCAGCGGCAGGACAGGGGGCGCCGGAGCTTTCTTT	CSGRTGGAGAFF
TRBV27	TRBJ2-1	-	-	TGTGCCAGCAGCTCTCGGTCGCCTCGCAATGAGCAGTTCTTC	CASSSRSPRNEQFF
TRBV28	TRBJ2-7	TRBD2	-	TGTGCCAGCAGTTTAAGTGAAGGACTAGCGGGAGTTTTATACGAGCAGTACTTC	CASSLSEGLAGVLYEQYF
TRBV29-1	TRBJ1-1	-	-	TGCAGCGTCGCCAGGACAGAAGCTTTCTTT	CSVARTEAFF
TRBV5-5	TRBJ1-1	-	once	TGTGCCAGCAGCCACTGGAGACAGCGATACACTGAAGCTTTCTTT	CASSHWRQRYTEAFF
TRBV19	TRBJ2-1	TRBD2	-	TGTGCCAGTAGGACAGGACTAGCGGGTATCCACAATGAGCAGTTCTTC	CASRTGLAGIHNEQFF
TRBV10-2	TRBJ1-5	-	few	TGCGCCAGCAGTGATAGAAATCAGCCCCAGCATTTT	CASSDRNQPQHF
TRBV9	TRBJ2-2	TRBD2	-	TGTGCCAGCAGCCATAGCGGGAGCCCCACCGGGGAGCTGTTTTTT	CASSHSGSPTGELFF
TRBV25-1	TRBJ2-7	TRBD1	few	TGTGCCAGCAGTGACCGTAGGGGACAGGAGGGCTACGAGCAGTACTTC	CASSDRRGQEGYEQYF
TRBV6-5	TRBJ1-5	-	few	TGTGCCAGCACCCCAGGGGTAGGTCAGCCCCAGCATTTT	CASTPGVGQPQHF
TRBV1	TRBJ1-1	-	once	TGCACCAGCAGCCAAGAGGCATCGAAAGAAGCTTTCTTT	CTSSQEASKEAFF
TRBV7-2	TRBJ2-7	TRBD1	-	TGTGCCAGCAGCCTAATGGGGACAGGGGACGAGCAGTACTTC	CASSLMGTGDEQYF
TRBV2	TRBJ2-5	-	-	TGTGCCAGCCCTGTTTCCGGTCGAGAGACCCAGTACTTC	CASPVSGRETQYF
TRBV28	TRBJ2-1	-	-	TGTGCCAGCAGTCTACGCAGTAGACTCCCGGGTAATGAGCAGTTCTTC	CASSLRSRLPGNEQFF
TRBV30	TRBJ2-3	-	few	TGTGCCTGGAGTTTGGGAGGAGGAGCAGATACGCAGTATTTT	CAWSLGGGADTQYF
TRBV9	TRBJ2-1	-	-	TGTGCCAGCAGCGTAGGAGGTGAGCAGTTCTTC	CASSVGGEQFF
TRBV27	TRBJ2-5	-	-	TGTGCCAGCAGTTTTAGTAACCAAGAGACCCAGTACTTC	CASSFSNQETQYF
TRBV2	TRBJ2-7	-	-	TGTGCCAGCACCCTAGGAGGACTGCAGTACTTC	CASTLGGLQYF
TRBV6-5	TRBJ1-3	-	few	TGTGCCAGCAAAAGAATGAGCTCTGGAAACACCATATATTTT	CASKRMSSGNTIYF
TRBV6-5	TRBJ2-2	TRBD1	-	TGTGCCAGCAGTTACTGGGACAGGGTTAGCGTCGGGGAGCTGTTTTTT	CASSYWDRVSVGELFF
TRBV10-3	TRBJ2-7	TRBD2	-	TGTGCCATCACTACCGGGACTAGCTCCTACGAGCAGTACTTC	CAITTGTSSYEQYF
TRBV5-1	TRBJ2-3	TRBD2	-	TGCGCCAGCAGCTTGTCGGCGGGAGTGGGAGATACGCAGTATTTT	CASSLSAGVGDTQYF
TRBV29-1	TRBJ2-7	-	-	TGCAGCGTTGTTGGGGGCGGGCGGGTTGGCTACGAGCAGTACTTC	CSVVGGGRVGYEQYF
TRBV27	TRBJ1-5	TRBD1	-	TGTGCCAGCAGTTCGCGAGGGGGCCACGTTTATAGCAATCAGCCCCAGCATTTT	CASSSRGGHVYSNQPQHF
TRBV10-3	TRBJ2-3	-	once	TGTGCCATCTCGAGGAAATCTAGCACAGATACGCAGTATTTT	CAISRKSSTDTQYF
TRBV6-1	TRBJ2-1	TRBD2	once	TGTGCCAGCAGTGAATCAGCGGGGGGGTGGAATGAGCAGTTCTTC	CASSESAGGWNEQFF
TRBV5-1	TRBJ2-2	-	-	TGCGCCAGCAGCTTACAGGTCCTGAACACCGGGGAGCTGTTTTTT	CASSLQVLNTGELFF
TRBV29-1	TRBJ1-2	TRBD1	-	TGCAGCGCCCCAACAGGGGACTATGGCTACACCTTC	CSAPTGDYGYTF
TRBV30	TRBJ2-4	TRBD2	-	TGTGCCTGGGGGAGGGCTCTCATTCAGTACTTC	CAWGRALIQYF
TRBV11-2	TRBJ2-1	-	-	TGTGCCAGCAGCCTCGAGGCAGGGGTATACAATGAGCAGTTCTTC	CASSLEAGVYNEQFF
TRBV5-6	TRBJ2-7	TRBD1	once	TGTGCCAGCAGCTTCGGGACAGGGAGTCACGAGCAGTACTTC	CASSFGTGSHEQYF
TRBV5-1	TRBJ2-3	-	-	TGCGCCAGCAGCTTGTCCAGCGCGCCCACAGATACGCAGTATTTT	CASSLSSAPTDTQYF
TRBV11-2	TRBJ1-2	TRBD1	-	TGTGCCAGCAGCGACGTCGACAGGGGGCCGAACTATGGCTACACCTTC	CASSDVDRGPNYGYTF
TRBV11-2	TRBJ2-7	TRBD1	-	TGTGCCAGCAGCTTGAACAGGGGCAGCTCCTACGAGCAGTACTTC	CASSLNRGSSYEQYF
TRBV30	TRBJ2-7	TRBD2	few	TGTGCCTGGAGTCTAGCGGGTTCCTACGAGCAGTACTTC	CAWSLAGSYEQYF
TRBV19	TRBJ2-1	-	few	TGTGCCAGTAGTTCCGGAGACGGTGAGCAGTTCTTC	CASSSGDGEQFF
TRBV28	TRBJ1-3	TRBD1	-	TGTGCCAGCAGTTTACCCAGACAGGGGGCATTTGGAAACACCATATATTTT	CASSLPRQGAFGNTIYF
TRBV29-1	TRBJ1-1	-	few	TGCAGCGTTTATCAGGGGACGGACACTGAAGCTTTCTTT	CSVYQGTDTEAFF
TRBV7-7	TRBJ2-1	TRBD2	-	TGTGCTAGCAGCCCGGGGACTAGCGCATACAATGAGCAGTTCTTC	CASSPGTSAYNEQFF
TRBV7-6	TRBJ2-2	TRBD2	-	TGTGCCAGCAGCTCACTACTAGCGGAACGCACCGGGGAGCTGTTTTTT	CASSSLLAERTGELFF
TRBV30	TRBJ1-2	-	-	TGTGCCTGGAGTGTCCTCGACAGCGGCTACACCTTC	CAWSVLDSGYTF
TRBV29-1	TRBJ2-5	TRBD1	-	TGCAGCGTCCACCGGGACAGTGGGAGAGAGACCCAGTACTTC	CSVHRDSGRETQYF
TRBV27	TRBJ2-3	-	-	TGTGCCAGCAGTTTAATCCCGACTGGAATCGTAGATACGCAGTATTTT	CASSLIPTGIVDTQYF